This TCR beta chain is drawn from a study of tumor-infiltrating lymphocytes in primary liver carcinoma. Background on the study: Productive TCRbeta read yields ran from roughly 3.6 to 7.1 million per sample and were similar between tissues. The study's findings and limits: Tumor region pairs showed greater overlap than either tumor-adjacent or tumor-blood pairs did. Tumors reached a significantly greater top-250-clone fraction than blood did (p = 0.039).

With regard to this clonotype: What it binds is not known.

Making TCR beta cDNA involved approximately 520 ng total RNA and a constant-region primer. Each TCR beta library was derived from three nested multiplex PCR rounds that employed slightly modified ARM-PCR. In TCRdb, the multiplex PCR reads were re-called with MiXCR into one record per CDR3 protein. Of tens of thousands of distinct CDR3 sequences in the sample, approximately 82% were seen once. Unsorted bulk tissue, about 17-34 mg of it, served as the source for co-extraction of RNA and DNA. Specimen: tumor-adjacent normal liver tissue. This receptor was identified in a man aged 40-50 years with primary liver carcinoma and hepatitis B virus infection.

The CDR3 DNA sequence: TGTGCCAGCAGCTTAGATCGACAAGCCTACGAGCAGTACTTC. This sequence encodes CASSLDRQAYEQYF. The chain is built from TRBV11-2 and TRBJ2-7, with D unclear. The germline gives CDR1 SGHAT, CDR2 FQNNGV. CDR3 length: 14 amino acids. V was trimmed by 0 bases and J by 2 bases, leaving 8 bases between them.